Shown below are 9 T cell receptor beta chains from a single sample sequenced in a study of T-cell memory formation after mild COVID-19. Via MiXCR, TCRdb re-called the 5' RACE reads, giving one row per CDR3 protein. The sample holds 300,000 to 350,000 distinct CDR3 sequences, 15% to 20% seen once. Sequencing used PBMCs or a T cell subset sorted from them (not recorded which). Receptors were obtained from a young man who had mild COVID-19 (a few samples of this study predate the infection). Cell type and time point are not known.

In its sample, this clonotype was seen a few times. This chain joins TRBV12-3 or TRBV12-4 and TRBJ2-7; 7 bases map to TRBD1. V was pared by 6 bases and J by 6 bases, with 5 bases of the junction left unmatched. This CDR3 has 12 amino acids. The CDR3 sequence is CASSQTGFEQYV. In DNA form, the CDR3 reads TGTGCCAGCAGCCAGACAGGGTTCGAGCAGTACGTC.

The V gene is TRBV4-1, the J gene TRBJ1-1, with D unresolved. Trimming cost V 0 bases and J 3 bases, with 14 bases left between them. This CDR3 has 16 amino acids. Per the germline V gene, CDR1 is MGHRA and CDR2 is YSYEKL. The CDR3 loop reads CASSQDRVGEYTEAFF. Written as DNA, the CDR3 is TGCGCCAGCAGCCAAGACCGTGTCGGGGAGTACACTGAAGCTTTCTTT.

The chain's CDR3 is CASSPVGCGARQYV. The DNA for the CDR3 is TGCGCCAGCAGCCCGGTAGGGTGTGGGGCGCGGCAGTACGTC. The genes are TRBV4-3 and TRBJ2-7; a possible D gene is TRBD1 (5 bases). The CDR3 contains 14 residues. V lost 4 bases to trimming and J lost 9 bases, with 19 bases between them. Germline CDR1 LGHNA, CDR2 YSLEER.

This clonotype has more than one count but fewer than ten. J is TRBJ1-1 and V is TRBV5-5; D not certain. The CDR3 contains 13 residues. In germline, CDR1 is SGHKS, CDR2 YYEKEE (reference sequence). Trimming shortened V by 5 bases and J by 8 bases, and 16 bases separated the two germline ends. The CDR3 DNA reads as TGTGCCAGCAGGCGACGACTGGAGGCCGAAGCTTTCTTT. Translation gives CASRRRLEAEAFF.

The rearrangement joins TRBV24-1 to TRBJ1-1, with D perhaps matching TRBD1 (6 bases). The CDR3 is 15 amino acids. Germline V gene sequence: CDR1 KGHDR, CDR2 SFDVKD. The ends were cut back, 3 bases at V and 4 bases at J, with 14 bases in the middle. CDR3 nucleotides: TGTGCCACCAGTGATCCCAGGGGTAGTGGCACTGAAGCTTTCTTT. This encodes CATSDPRGSGTEAFF.

V and J are TRBV10-3 and TRBJ2-3, with D possibly TRBD2 on 6 matching bases. The CDR3 has 15 amino acids. The germline CDR1 and CDR2 sequences are ENHRY and SYGVKD. Trimming removed 4 bases at V and 10 bases at J, with 21 bases between. As DNA, the CDR3 is TGTGCCATCAGTGCACAGTCCCGGACTATGGGGGCGCAGTATTTT. Translating it yields CAISAQSRTMGAQYF.

This clonotype was observed a few times. The chain combines TRBV6-5 with TRBJ2-3; 10 positions agree with TRBD2. Germline values: CDR1 MNHEY, CDR2 SVGAGI. This CDR3 has 16 residues. V lost 0 bases, J lost 3 bases, and 3 bases stayed unmatched. The CDR3 bases are TGTGCCAGCAGTTACTCCCTAGCGGGGGCAACAGATACGCAGTATTTT. Its translation: CASSYSLAGATDTQYF.

The chain recombines TRBV30 with TRBJ2-1; D gene unclear. CDR1 GTSNPN and CDR2 SVGIG come from the germline V gene (reference sequence). The CDR3 contains 12 residues. V was cut by 2 bases and J by 10 bases, with 12 bases left in between. CDR3 coding DNA: TGTGCCTGGAGTTCGATGAATGGGGAGCAGTTCTTC. Translating it yields CAWSSMNGEQFF.

In its sample, this clonotype was seen a few times. This chain uses TRBV28 with TRBJ2-3; no definite D call. V gave up 6 bases and J gave up 5 bases, with 12 bases separating them. The CDR3 consists of 13 residues. Germline V gives CDR1 MDHEN, CDR2 SYDVKM. The CDR3 DNA is TGTGCCAGCAGCCGCTTTTTGCAAGATACGCAGTATTTT. It codes for CASSRFLQDTQYF.